The T cell receptor beta chain described here comes from a study of T cells in Graves' hyperthyroidism and ophthalmopathy. Study-level findings and limits: Blood held most thyroid clonotypes expanded above 0.001 frequency. The model forecast ophthalmopathy, anticipating it by a median around 6.9 months before onset.

It was RNA transcripts that yielded the amplified TCR beta CDR3 regions. During a first-round RT-PCR of the TCR CDR3, the HTBI primer set was used. Each CDR3 protein gets one entry after TCRdb re-called the multiplex PCR reads with MiXCR. The sample contains under 400,000 distinct CDR3 sequences, 15% to 20% of which appear only once. There are 14 residues in the CDR3. V was shortened by 1 base and J by 3 bases, with 10 bases between the two germline ends. Germline loops: CDR1 MGHRA, CDR2 YSYEKL. This clonotype appeared many times. Its antigen remains unidentified. Active moderate-to-severe ophthalmopathy, Clinical Activity Score at least 3, NOSPECS at least 4, under 3 months' duration. Exclusion of a patient resulted from uncontrolled infection, other autoimmune disease, pregnancy or lactation.

Sequencing input: blood. V and J are TRBV4-1 and TRBJ2-7; D gene ambiguous. The sequence was collected from a woman aged 40 to 49 with Graves' ophthalmopathy. CDR3 DNA: TGCGCCAGCAGCCAAGTTCCAAGTTTCTACGAGCAGTACTTC. Its protein is CASSQVPSFYEQYF.